This T cell receptor beta chain originates from a study of CD8 T cells in ankylosing spondylitis. General observations from the study: A TCR beta motif made of fewer than ten highly homologous variants seemed typical of ankylosing spondylitis blood. In peripheral blood, disease-linked CD8+ clones occurred at relatively low frequencies.

Comments on this clonotype: Its antigen is still unknown.

The V end was cut by 0 bases, the J end by 0 bases, with 11 bases between. The CDR3 has 16 residues. Germline V CDR1 and CDR2: MNHEY, SVGEGT. Each CDR3 protein is one row after TCRdb ran MiXCR on the 5' RACE reads. Among under 850,000 distinct CDR3 sequences, 15% to 20% were seen once, and the ten largest hold 19%. This receptor was identified in a male donor with ankylosing spondylitis. Material: blood, either unsorted or a sorted T cell fraction (not recorded which). This chain uses TRBV6-2 or TRBV6-3 with TRBJ1-1; D not resolved. The CDR3 sequence: CASSYSPTVMNTEAFF. CDR3 coding DNA: TGTGCCAGCAGTTACTCCCCGACGGTGATGAACACTGAAGCTTTCTTT.